This TCR beta chain is drawn from a study of T cells after yellow fever vaccination. For TCR, cDNA came from 5'RACE template switching, which added a universal primer site and UMIs. One entry per CDR3 protein results from TCRdb running MiXCR on the 5' RACE reads. This table holds some 560,000 distinct CDR3 sequences, 15% to 20% found once. This clonotype appeared a few times. CDR1 and CDR2 (germline): MNHEY, SVGEGT. Trimming took 2 bases from V and 3 from J; bases not matched to a gene: 5. The CDR3 runs 15 residues. Sequenced material: PBMCs, taken 15 days after the yellow fever booster vaccination. The TCR sequence derives from a man aged 30-40 years who received the YFV17D yellow fever vaccine. The chain links TRBV6-2 or TRBV6-3 to TRBJ2-5; 8 nucleotides line up with TRBD1. The CDR3 nucleotides are TGTGCCAGCAGTTACAAAGGACAGGGAGAAGAGACCCAGTACTTC. It translates to CASSYKGQGEETQYF.